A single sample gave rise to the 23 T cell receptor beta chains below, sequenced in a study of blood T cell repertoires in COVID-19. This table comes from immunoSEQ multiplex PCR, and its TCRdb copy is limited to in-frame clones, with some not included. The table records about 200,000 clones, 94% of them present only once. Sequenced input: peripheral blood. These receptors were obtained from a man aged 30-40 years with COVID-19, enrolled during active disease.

The chain's CDR3 is CASSLRPLAVNEQFF. The CDR3 nucleotides read TGTGCCAGCAGCCTTCGCCCACTAGCGGTGAATGAGCAGTTCTTC. This chain joins TRBV3-1 (or the pseudogene TRBV3-2) and TRBJ2-1; TRBD2 aligns across 8 bases. CDR1 and CDR2 (germline): LGHDT, YNNKEL (reference sequence). V lost 4 bases, J lost 7 bases, and 9 bases stayed unmatched. This CDR3 has 15 amino acids.

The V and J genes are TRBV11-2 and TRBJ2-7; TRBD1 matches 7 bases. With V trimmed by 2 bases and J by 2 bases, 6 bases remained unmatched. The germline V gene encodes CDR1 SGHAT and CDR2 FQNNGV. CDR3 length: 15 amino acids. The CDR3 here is CASSLRSTGTYEQYF. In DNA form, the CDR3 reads TGTGCCAGCAGCTTACGTTCGACAGGGACCTACGAGCAGTACTTC.

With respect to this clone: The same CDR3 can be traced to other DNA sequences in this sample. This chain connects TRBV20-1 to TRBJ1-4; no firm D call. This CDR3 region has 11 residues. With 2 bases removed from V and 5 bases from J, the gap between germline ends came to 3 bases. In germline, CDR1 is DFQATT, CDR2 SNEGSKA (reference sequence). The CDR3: CSARSNEKLFF. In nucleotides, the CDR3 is TGCAGTGCTAGATCAAATGAAAAACTGTTTTTT.

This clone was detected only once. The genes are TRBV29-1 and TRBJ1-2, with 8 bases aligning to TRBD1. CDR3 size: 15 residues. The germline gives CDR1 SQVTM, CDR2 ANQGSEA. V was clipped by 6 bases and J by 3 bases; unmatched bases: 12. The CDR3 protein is CSVDPQGAEYYGYTF. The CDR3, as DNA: TGCAGCGTCGACCCCCAGGGGGCGGAGTACTATGGCTACACCTTC.

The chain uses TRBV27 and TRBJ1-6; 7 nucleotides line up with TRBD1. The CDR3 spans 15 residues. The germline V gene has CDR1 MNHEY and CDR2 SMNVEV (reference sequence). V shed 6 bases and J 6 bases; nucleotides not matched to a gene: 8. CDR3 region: CASRGLRDSNSPLHF. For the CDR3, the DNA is TGTGCCAGCAGAGGCCTTCGGGACAGTAATTCACCCCTCCACTTT.

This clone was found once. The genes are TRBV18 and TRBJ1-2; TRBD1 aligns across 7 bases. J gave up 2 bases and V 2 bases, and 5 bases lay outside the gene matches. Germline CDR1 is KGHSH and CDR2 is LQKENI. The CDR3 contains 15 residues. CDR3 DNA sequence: TGTGCCAGCTCACCAGTGAGACAGGGAAACTATGGCTACACCTTC. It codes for CASSPVRQGNYGYTF.

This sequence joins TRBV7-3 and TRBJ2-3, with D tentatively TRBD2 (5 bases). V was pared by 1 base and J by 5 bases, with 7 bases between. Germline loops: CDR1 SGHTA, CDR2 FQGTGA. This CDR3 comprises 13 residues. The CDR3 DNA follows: TGTGCCAGCAGCTTAATACGGGAAGATACGCAGTATTTT. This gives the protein CASSLIREDTQYF.

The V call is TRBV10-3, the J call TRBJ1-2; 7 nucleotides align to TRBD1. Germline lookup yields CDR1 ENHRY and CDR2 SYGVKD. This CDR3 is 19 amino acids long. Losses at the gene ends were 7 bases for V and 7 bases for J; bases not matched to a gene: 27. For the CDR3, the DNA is TGTGCCATCAATCCCGAAAGTACGTTCCAGGGGGTAAAGAGCCCTGGCTACACCTTC. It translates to CAINPESTFQGVKSPGYTF.

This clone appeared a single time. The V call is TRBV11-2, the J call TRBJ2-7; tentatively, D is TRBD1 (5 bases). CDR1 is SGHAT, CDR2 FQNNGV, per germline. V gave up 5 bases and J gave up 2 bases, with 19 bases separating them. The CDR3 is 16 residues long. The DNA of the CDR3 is TGTGCCAGCAGCCCAGACAGAGGCCGAGGCACCTACGAGCAGTACTTC. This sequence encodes CASSPDRGRGTYEQYF.

In DNA, the CDR3 is TGTGCCAGCAGCTTAGATAACAGGGGCAACGGGGAGCTGTTTTTT. Its protein is CASSLDNRGNGELFF. This sequence joins TRBV11-2 and TRBJ2-2, with 7 bases that match TRBD1. J lost 7 bases, V lost 0 bases, and 5 bases had no gene match. Germline V CDR1 and CDR2: SGHAT, FQNNGV. The CDR3 length is 15 residues. The complete variable domain, with remaining parts taken from reference TRBV11-2 and TRBJ2-2, reads EAGVAQSPRYKIIEKRQSVAFWCNPISGHATLYWYQQILGQGPKLLIQFQNNGVVDDSQLPKDRFSAERLKGVDSTLKIQPAKLEDSAVYLCASSLDNRGNGELFFGEGSRLTVL.

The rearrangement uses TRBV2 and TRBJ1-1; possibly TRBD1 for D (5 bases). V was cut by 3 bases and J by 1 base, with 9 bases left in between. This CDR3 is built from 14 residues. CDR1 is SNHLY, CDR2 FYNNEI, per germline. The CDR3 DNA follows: TGTGCCAGCAGTGAGTTCAGGGCGAACACTGAAGCTTTCTTT. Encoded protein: CASSEFRANTEAFF. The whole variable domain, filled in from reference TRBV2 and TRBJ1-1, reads EPEVTQTPSHQVTQMGQEVILRCVPISNHLYFYWYRQILGQKVEFLVSFYNNEISEKSEIFDDQFSVERPDGSNFTLKIRSTKLEDSAMYFCASSEFRANTEAFFGQGTRLTVV.

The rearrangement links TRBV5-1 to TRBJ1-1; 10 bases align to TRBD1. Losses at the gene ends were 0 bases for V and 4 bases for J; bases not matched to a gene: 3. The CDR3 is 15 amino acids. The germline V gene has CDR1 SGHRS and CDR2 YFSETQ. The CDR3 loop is CASSLARTGGTEAFF. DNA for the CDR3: TGCGCCAGCAGCTTGGCCCGGACAGGGGGCACTGAAGCTTTCTTT.

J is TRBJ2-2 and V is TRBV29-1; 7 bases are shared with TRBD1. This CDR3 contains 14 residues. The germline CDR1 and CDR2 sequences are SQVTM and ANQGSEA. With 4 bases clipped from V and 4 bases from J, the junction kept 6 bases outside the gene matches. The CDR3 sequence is CSVGPGGVTGELFF. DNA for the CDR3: TGCAGCGTTGGACCAGGGGGAGTCACCGGGGAGCTGTTTTTT.

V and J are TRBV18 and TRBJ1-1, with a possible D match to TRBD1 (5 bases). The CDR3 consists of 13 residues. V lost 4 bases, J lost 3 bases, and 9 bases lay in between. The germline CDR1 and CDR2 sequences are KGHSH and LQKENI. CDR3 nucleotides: TGTGCCAGCTCACGGGGAGGGGACACTGAAGCTTTCTTT. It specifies CASSRGGDTEAFF. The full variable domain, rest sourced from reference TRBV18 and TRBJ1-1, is NAGVMQNPRHLVRRRGQEARLRCSPMKGHSHVYWYRQLPEEGLKFMVYLQKENIIDESGMPKERFSAEFPKEGPSILRIQQVVRGDSAAYFCASSRGGDTEAFFGQGTRLTVV.

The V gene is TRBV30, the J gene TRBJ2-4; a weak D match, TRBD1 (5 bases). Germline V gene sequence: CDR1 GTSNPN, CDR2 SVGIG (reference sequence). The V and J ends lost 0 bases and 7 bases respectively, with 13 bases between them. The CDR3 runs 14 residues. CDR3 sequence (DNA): TGTGCCTGGAGTGTATCAGGGCCTGGGAACATTCAGTACTTC. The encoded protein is CAWSVSGPGNIQYF.

CDR3 amino acids: CASSPGQDPEQFF. In nucleotides, the CDR3 is TGTGCCAGCTCTCCCGGACAGGACCCCGAGCAGTTCTTC. The chain combines TRBV18 with TRBJ2-1; 7 bases fit TRBD1. The CDR3 length is 13 residues. Looked up from germline, CDR1 is KGHSH and CDR2 is LQKENI. With 6 bases clipped from V and 10 bases from J, the junction kept 9 bases outside the gene matches.

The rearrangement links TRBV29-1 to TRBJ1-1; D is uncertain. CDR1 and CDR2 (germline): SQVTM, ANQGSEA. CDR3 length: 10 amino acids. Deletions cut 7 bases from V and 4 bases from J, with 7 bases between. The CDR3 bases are TGCAGCGGCCGGAGCACTGAAGCTTTCTTT. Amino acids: CSGRSTEAFF.

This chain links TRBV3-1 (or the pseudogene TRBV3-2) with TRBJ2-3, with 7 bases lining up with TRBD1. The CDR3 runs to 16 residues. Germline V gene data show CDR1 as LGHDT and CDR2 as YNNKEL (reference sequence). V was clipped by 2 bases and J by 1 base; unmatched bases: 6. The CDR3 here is CASSQWRDRGTDTQYF. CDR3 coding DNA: TGTGCCAGCAGCCAATGGAGAGACAGGGGCACAGATACGCAGTATTTT.

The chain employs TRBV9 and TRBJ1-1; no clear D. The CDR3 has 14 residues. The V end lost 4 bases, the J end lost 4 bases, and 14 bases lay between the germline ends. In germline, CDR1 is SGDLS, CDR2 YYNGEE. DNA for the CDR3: TGTGCCAGCAGCCCCCGGGAGGGAAGCACTGAAGCTTTCTTT. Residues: CASSPREGSTEAFF.

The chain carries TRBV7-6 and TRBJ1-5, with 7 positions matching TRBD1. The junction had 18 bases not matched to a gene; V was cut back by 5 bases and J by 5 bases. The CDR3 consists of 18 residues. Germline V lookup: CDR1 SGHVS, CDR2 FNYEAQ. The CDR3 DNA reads TGTGCCAGCAGCCCCATCGGAGGGTACAGGGGTGAATATCAGCCCCAGCATTTT. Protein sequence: CASSPIGGYRGEYQPQHF.

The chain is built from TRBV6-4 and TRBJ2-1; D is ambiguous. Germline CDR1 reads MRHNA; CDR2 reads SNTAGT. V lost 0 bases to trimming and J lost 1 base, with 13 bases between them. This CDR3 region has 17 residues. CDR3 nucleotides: TGTGCCAGCAGTGACTCGATTTCCGCTAAGTCCTACAATGAGCAGTTCTTC. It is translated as CASSDSISAKSYNEQFF.

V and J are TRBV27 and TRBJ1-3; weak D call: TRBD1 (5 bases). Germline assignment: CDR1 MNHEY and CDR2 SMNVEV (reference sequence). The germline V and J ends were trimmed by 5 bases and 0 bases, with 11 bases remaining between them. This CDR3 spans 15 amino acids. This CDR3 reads CASSPDRHSGNTIYF. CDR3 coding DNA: TGTGCCAGCAGTCCCGACAGACACTCTGGAAACACCATATATTTT.

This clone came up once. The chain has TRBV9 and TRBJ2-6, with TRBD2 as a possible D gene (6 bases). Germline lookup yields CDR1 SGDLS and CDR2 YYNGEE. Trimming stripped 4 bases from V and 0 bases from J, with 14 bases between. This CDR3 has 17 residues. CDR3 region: CASSPLGLLSGANVLTF. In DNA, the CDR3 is TGTGCCAGCAGCCCGTTGGGACTCCTCTCTGGGGCCAACGTCCTGACTTTC.